This T cell receptor (beta chain) originates from a study of early T cells in non-severe SARS-CoV-2 infection. Study-wide results and limits: Matches to VDJdb favored anti-spike CD8 responses and missed private and CD4 specificities.

Each CDR3 protein is one row after TCRdb ran MiXCR on the 5' RACE reads. The sample includes under 70,000 distinct CDR3 sequences, 14% to 15% of them seen just once. This clonotype has only a few counts. Its antigen is undetermined. V was pared by 2 bases and J by 2 bases, with 12 bases between. The CDR3 runs to 15 residues. Germline assignment: CDR1 SGHTA and CDR2 FQGTGA. Sample: whole blood, taken at baseline. The TCR originated in an adult who was a healthcare worker with PCR-confirmed SARS-CoV-2 infection or an uninfected control (not recorded which). The V and J genes are TRBV7-3 and TRBJ2-5, with a tentative D call TRBD1 (5 bases). The CDR3 sequence is CASSLSAGSQETQYF. CDR3 nucleotides: TGTGCCAGCAGCTTATCTGCAGGGTCGCAAGAGACCCAGTACTTC. The variable domain in full, completed from reference TRBV7-3 and TRBJ2-5, reads GAGVSQTPSNKVTEKGKYVELRCDPISGHTALYWYRQSLGQGPEFLIYFQGTGAADDSGLPNDRFFAVRPEGSVSTLKIQRTERGDSAVYLCASSLSAGSQETQYFGPGTRLLVL.